Following are 32 T cell receptor beta chains from one sample sequenced in a study of shared clonotypes between healthy human individuals. Sequencing used immunoSEQ multiplex PCR; TCRdb keeps in-frame clones, though not all of them. Altogether roughly 2,000,000 clones are present, 80% to 95% being singletons, with the ten largest covering about 1.7%. The naive CD8 population came from CD45RO-negative cells selected for CCR7, without terminally differentiated effector memory CD45RA+ cells. The sample was naive CD8+ T cells from PBMCs. The receptors derive from a man aged 18 to 29 in good health. Some clones in this sample may be carry-over from other donors' samples.

Concerning this clone itself: This sample includes further DNA sequences coding for the same CDR3. CDR3 DNA: TGTGCCAGCAGCTTAGCTACTACTGAAGCTTTCTTT. Its protein is CASSLATTEAFF. V is TRBV7-9 and J is TRBJ1-1; D not resolved. The germline CDR1 and CDR2 sequences are SEHNR and FQNEAQ (reference sequence). V lost 0 bases and J 5 bases, leaving 4 bases between the germline ends. The CDR3 runs to 12 residues.

The V call is TRBV19, the J call TRBJ2-3, with TRBD1 matching over 9 bases. The V segment lost 7 bases and the J segment 2 bases; nucleotides outside the gene matches: 4. Germline values: CDR1 LNHDA, CDR2 SQIVND (reference sequence). The CDR3 is 14 amino acids. CDR3 sequence (DNA): TGTGCCAGTATTGGACAGGGGTACACAGATACGCAGTATTTT. It yields the protein CASIGQGYTDTQYF.

In nucleotides, the CDR3 is TGTGCCAGCAGTTTGGAACTAGCGGGAATTCGGGCCGGGGAGCTGTTTTTT. It specifies CASSLELAGIRAGELFF. V usage is TRBV27 and J usage is TRBJ2-2; TRBD2 agrees at 10 bases. V was pared by 3 bases and J by 6 bases, with 10 bases of the junction left unmatched. The CDR3 is made up of 17 amino acids. CDR1 MNHEY and CDR2 SMNVEV come from the germline V gene (reference sequence).

This sequence joins TRBV27 and TRBJ2-5; no reliable D call. The CDR3 contains 13 residues. The V gene lost 1 base and the J gene lost 5 bases, with 8 bases spanning the gap. CDR1 and CDR2 (germline): MNHEY, SMNVEV (reference sequence). CDR3 loop: CASSLLNGETQYF. The CDR3 nucleotides read TGTGCCAGCAGTTTATTGAATGGTGAGACCCAGTACTTC.

The rearrangement links TRBV11-2 to TRBJ1-1, with D uncertain. CDR1 and CDR2 from the germline V gene are SGHAT and FQNNGV. This CDR3 comprises 13 residues. The V end lost 2 bases, the J end lost 1 base, and 5 bases lay between the germline ends. This CDR3 is CASSLSENTEAFF. CDR3 in DNA: TGTGCCAGCAGCTTATCCGAGAACACTGAAGCTTTCTTT.

This rearrangement joins TRBV10-2 to TRBJ2-1, with D possibly being TRBD2 (6 bases). This CDR3 contains 16 residues. V was pared by 0 bases and J by 4 bases, with 13 bases between. The germline CDR1 and CDR2 sequences are WSHSY and SAAADI. The DNA for the CDR3 is TGCGCCAGCAGTGAGTCGGGGGGAGGCAGATACAATGAGCAGTTCTTC. Encoded protein: CASSESGGGRYNEQFF.

On this clone: The junction and the germline gene differ at one end; a read error may be behind it. The chain recombines TRBV6-5 with TRBJ1-1; possible D gene TRBD1, 6 bases. This CDR3 comprises 14 residues. Germline assignment: CDR1 MNHEY and CDR2 SVGAGI. CDR3 amino acids: CASNYREGGTEAFF. As DNA, the CDR3 is TGTGCCAGCAATTACAGGGAGGGAGGCACTGAAGCTTTCTTT.

V and J are TRBV27 and TRBJ1-2; 8 bases are a match to TRBD1. Germline lookup yields CDR1 MNHEY and CDR2 SMNVEV (reference sequence). J gave up 6 bases and V 6 bases, and 6 bases lay outside the gene matches. There are 13 residues in the CDR3. The CDR3 loop reads CASSSDRVDGYTF. The CDR3 coding sequence is TGTGCCAGCAGCTCGGACAGGGTTGATGGCTACACCTTC.

The table lists this clone with a few counts. The genes are TRBV7-9 and TRBJ1-4; D unresolved. The V gene lost 3 bases and the J gene lost 16 bases, with 12 bases spanning the gap. The CDR3 length is 11 residues. CDR1 is SEHNR and CDR2 is FQNEAQ in the germline V gene (reference sequence). CDR3 loop: CASSFNQETFF. In DNA, the CDR3 is TGTGCCAGCAGCTTCAACCAGGAAACGTTTTTT. The full variable domain, its missing parts supplied by reference TRBV7-9 and TRBJ1-4, is DTGVSQNPRHKITKRGQNVTFRCDPISEHNRLYWYRQTLGQGPEFLTYFQNEAQLEKSRLLSDRFSAERPKGSFSTLEIQRTEQGDSAMYLCASSFNQETFFGSGTQLSVL.

The chain links TRBV6-1 to TRBJ2-7, with a possible D match to TRBD2 (6 bases). Germline V CDR1 and CDR2: MNHNS, SASEGT. The CDR3 totals 12 residues. Trimming removed 11 bases from V and 6 bases from J, with 17 bases in between. CDR3 sequence: CAGGVSPLEQYF. CDR3 sequence (DNA): TGTGCCGGCGGGGTGTCGCCCCTCGAGCAGTACTTC.

The chain carries TRBV9 and TRBJ1-1, with D possibly TRBD1 on 5 matching bases. There are 10 residues in the CDR3. V lost 4 bases and J lost 10, with 8 bases in between. CDR1 SGDLS and CDR2 YYNGEE come from the germline V gene. The CDR3 loop reads CASSLGGAFF. CDR3 bases: TGTGCCAGCAGCCTTGGGGGAGCTTTCTTT. The complete variable domain, with remaining parts taken from reference TRBV9 and TRBJ1-1, reads DSGVTQTPKHLITATGQRVTLRCSPRSGDLSVYWYQQSLDQGLQFLIQYYNGEERAKGNILERFSAQQFPDLHSELNLSSLELGDSALYFCASSLGGAFFGQGTRLTVV.

The chain combines TRBV27 with TRBJ2-7, with D perhaps matching TRBD1 or TRBD2 (6 bases each). CDR3 length equals 16 residues. V lost 8 bases and J 4 bases, leaving 24 bases between the germline ends. Germline V CDR1 and CDR2: MNHEY, SMNVEV (reference sequence). This CDR3 reads CASLPSWGAHSYEQYF. The CDR3 DNA reads TGTGCCAGCCTCCCCAGTTGGGGGGCGCACTCGTACGAGCAGTACTTC.

The table lists this clone with a count of one. The chain recombines TRBV11-3 with TRBJ2-7; 12 bases line up with TRBD2. Germline CDR1 is SGHNT and CDR2 is YENEEA. The V and J ends lost 5 bases and 3 bases, in that order; junction bases with no gene match: 14. The CDR3 consists of 18 residues. This chain's CDR3 is CASSHPSRTSGNFYEQYF. CDR3 nucleotides: TGTGCCAGCAGCCACCCCTCTCGGACTAGCGGGAATTTCTACGAGCAGTACTTC.

The CDR3 reads CASRNRGRSYEQYF. For the CDR3, the DNA is TGTGCCAGCAGAAACAGGGGGCGGTCCTACGAGCAGTACTTC. The rearrangement joins TRBV28 to TRBJ2-7; 9 bases align to TRBD1. The CDR3 extends over 14 amino acids. Unmatched junction bases numbered 4, after V lost 6 bases and J lost 1 base. Germline loops: CDR1 MDHEN, CDR2 SYDVKM.

The chain uses TRBV9 and TRBJ1-2; D may be TRBD1 (6 bases). Germline V gene lookup returns CDR1 SGDLS and CDR2 YYNGEE. Trimming left V 5 bases short and J 6 bases short, with 11 bases between. The CDR3 is made up of 12 amino acids. As DNA, the CDR3 is TGTGCCAGCAGTAGGGGGTGGGATGGCTACACCTTC. Translating it yields CASSRGWDGYTF.

The chain has TRBV27 and TRBJ2-7; 7 nucleotides line up with TRBD1. V lost 5 bases to trimming and J lost 1 base; unmatched junction nucleotides: 8. Germline loops: CDR1 MNHEY, CDR2 SMNVEV (reference sequence). This CDR3 is built from 15 residues. This CDR3 is CASSIRTGWSYEQYF. The CDR3 DNA is TGTGCCAGCAGTATAAGGACAGGATGGTCCTACGAGCAGTACTTC.

This chain links TRBV28 with TRBJ2-7; maybe TRBD2 (5 bases). CDR3 length: 14 residues. V was clipped by 3 bases and J by 5 bases, with 14 bases between them. Per the germline V gene, CDR1 is MDHEN and CDR2 is SYDVKM. The CDR3 sequence: CASSFRTGINEQYF. The CDR3 coding sequence is TGTGCCAGCAGTTTCCGTACCGGGATCAACGAGCAGTACTTC.

The rearrangement links TRBV19 to TRBJ2-7; D ambiguous. Trimming removed 1 base at V and 2 bases at J, with 9 bases between. The CDR3 runs 14 residues. Germline values: CDR1 LNHDA, CDR2 SQIVND (reference sequence). In nucleotides, the CDR3 is TGTGCCAGTAGTATAGGTATCCCTCCCTACGAGCAGTACTTC. Amino acid sequence: CASSIGIPPYEQYF.

This rearrangement joins TRBV27 to TRBJ2-7, with unresolved D. The CDR3 extends over 16 amino acids. V lost 5 bases and J 2 bases, leaving 19 bases between the germline ends. Germline V CDR1 and CDR2: MNHEY, SMNVEV (reference sequence). In nucleotides, the CDR3 is TGTGCCAGCAGTCCTTCTGCAGCTGCGATAACCTACGAGCAGTACTTC. Translating it yields CASSPSAAAITYEQYF.

Comments on this clone: The sample has other DNA sequences that encode this CDR3 too. This chain joins TRBV7-9 and TRBJ1-1; 8 bases are a match to TRBD1. The CDR3 sequence is 15 residues long. Germline V gene sequence: CDR1 SEHNR, CDR2 FQNEAQ (reference sequence). V lost 5 bases and J lost 0; bases outside the gene matches: 5. In nucleotides, the CDR3 is TGTGCCAGCAGCCCCCGGACAGGGCTGAACACTGAAGCTTTCTTT. Translating it yields CASSPRTGLNTEAFF.

V is TRBV29-1 and J is TRBJ2-3; D is tentatively TRBD1 or TRBD2 (6 bases each). Germline-derived CDR1 and CDR2 are SQVTM and ANQGSEA. The CDR3 is 13 residues long. Between the trimmed V and J ends, which lost 7 bases and 2 bases, there was a span of 13 bases. CDR3 bases: TGCAGCGCCCCGGGGGCTTCCACAGATACGCAGTATTTT. It yields the protein CSAPGASTDTQYF.

The rearrangement links TRBV9 to TRBJ2-3; 7 positions agree with TRBD1. V trimming: 3 bases; J trimming: 2 bases; junction bases outside the gene matches: 9. This CDR3 is 16 amino acids long. Germline V lookup: CDR1 SGDLS, CDR2 YYNGEE. The CDR3 protein is CASSESPGQFTDTQYF. CDR3 coding DNA: TGTGCCAGCAGCGAGTCTCCGGGACAGTTCACAGATACGCAGTATTTT.

The chain has TRBV15 and TRBJ1-5; unclear D gene. The V end was cut by 6 bases, the J end by 6 bases, with 15 bases between. The CDR3 consists of 14 residues. CDR1 is LNHNV and CDR2 is YYDKDF in the germline V gene (reference sequence). CDR3 nucleotide sequence: TGTGCCACCAGATCAACGGGAGGTGGTCAGCCCCAGCATTTT. Residues: CATRSTGGGQPQHF.

This chain uses TRBV27 with TRBJ1-4, with D unclear. The CDR3 extends over 16 amino acids. CDR1 is MNHEY and CDR2 is SMNVEV in the germline V gene (reference sequence). Trimming removed 2 bases at V and 7 bases at J, with 17 bases between. CDR3 DNA: TGTGCCAGCAGTTTAGCTTTGGAGGGAATAGGTGAAAAACTGTTTTTT. Protein product: CASSLALEGIGEKLFF.

This clone came up a few times. The rearrangement joins TRBV10-3 to TRBJ1-1, with D possibly being TRBD1 (6 bases). The CDR3 length is 15 residues. Trimming removed 0 bases from V and 3 bases from J, with 11 bases in between. Germline values: CDR1 ENHRY, CDR2 SYGVKD. As DNA, the CDR3 is TGTGCCATCAGTGAGTCGGGGACACCATACACTGAAGCTTTCTTT. Translated, it gives CAISESGTPYTEAFF.

The count of this clone is one. The rearrangement links TRBV28 to TRBJ1-2; TRBD1 is a possible D gene (6 bases). This CDR3 has 17 amino acids. V was pared by 4 bases and J by 4 bases, with 22 bases between. Germline assignment: CDR1 MDHEN and CDR2 SYDVKM. The CDR3 spells CASSSTITQGPTYGYTF. The CDR3 DNA is TGTGCCAGCAGTTCAACCATTACACAGGGCCCGACCTATGGCTACACCTTC.

J is TRBJ2-7 and V is TRBV27; 7 nucleotides align to TRBD2. The junction had 10 bases not matched to a gene; V was cut back by 6 bases and J by 2 bases. This CDR3 has 15 amino acids. CDR1 and CDR2 from the germline V gene are MNHEY and SMNVEV (reference sequence). CDR3 bases: TGTGCCAGCAGGATCTCGGGGGGTTCGGCCTACGAGCAGTACTTC. As protein: CASRISGGSAYEQYF.

The genes are TRBV28 and TRBJ2-1; 13 bases are shared with TRBD2. Trimming cost V 4 bases and J 7 bases; bases outside gene matches: 10. Per the germline V gene, CDR1 is MDHEN and CDR2 is SYDVKM. CDR3 length: 17 amino acids. The CDR3, as DNA: TGTGCCAGCAGTTCCCGGACTAGCGGGAGCTTCGGGAATGAGCAGTTCTTC. Protein: CASSSRTSGSFGNEQFF.

The rearrangement uses TRBV2 and TRBJ2-6; D possibly matches TRBD1 or TRBD2 (5 bases each). From germline, CDR1 is SNHLY and CDR2 FYNNEI. The CDR3 length is 19 residues. V was clipped by 3 bases and J by 2 bases, with 20 bases between them. The CDR3 DNA reads as TGTGCCAGCAGTGACCCGAGGACACCCGAGGGTGCTGGGGCCAACGTCCTGACTTTC. This codes for CASSDPRTPEGAGANVLTF.

J is TRBJ1-4 and V is TRBV29-1; 8 bases fit TRBD1. The V gene's germline CDR1 is SQVTM and CDR2 ANQGSEA. The V segment lost 5 bases and the J segment 7 bases; nucleotides outside the gene matches: 9. The CDR3 extends over 14 amino acids. The CDR3 bases are TGCAGCGTTAGGGCAGGGGGCGAAAGTGAAAAACTGTTTTTT. It yields the protein CSVRAGGESEKLFF.

The chain links TRBV7-8 to TRBJ2-3; 8 bases match TRBD2. Germline CDR1 is SGHVS and CDR2 is FQNEAQ. The CDR3 is made up of 15 amino acids. V shed 5 bases, J shed 1 base, and the junction held 5 bases outside the gene matches. CDR3 nucleotide sequence: TGTGCCAGCAGCACTGGGACTAGTGGCACAGATACGCAGTATTTT. Protein sequence: CASSTGTSGTDTQYF. Together with reference TRBV7-8 and TRBJ2-3, the CDR3 gives the full variable domain: GAGVSQSPRYKVAKRGQDVALRCDPISGHVSLFWYQQALGQGPEFLTYFQNEAQLDKSGLPSDRFFAERPEGSVSTLKIQRTQQEDSAVYLCASSTGTSGTDTQYFGPGTRLTVL.

The rearrangement uses TRBV27 and TRBJ1-2; the match to TRBD1 covers 11 bases. Germline CDR1 and CDR2: MNHEY and SMNVEV (reference sequence). This CDR3 region has 15 residues. Losses at the gene ends were 5 bases for V and 4 bases for J; bases not matched to a gene: 6. The CDR3 reads CASSPRDRGVYGYTF. CDR3 sequence (DNA): TGTGCCAGCAGTCCCAGGGACAGGGGGGTCTATGGCTACACCTTC.